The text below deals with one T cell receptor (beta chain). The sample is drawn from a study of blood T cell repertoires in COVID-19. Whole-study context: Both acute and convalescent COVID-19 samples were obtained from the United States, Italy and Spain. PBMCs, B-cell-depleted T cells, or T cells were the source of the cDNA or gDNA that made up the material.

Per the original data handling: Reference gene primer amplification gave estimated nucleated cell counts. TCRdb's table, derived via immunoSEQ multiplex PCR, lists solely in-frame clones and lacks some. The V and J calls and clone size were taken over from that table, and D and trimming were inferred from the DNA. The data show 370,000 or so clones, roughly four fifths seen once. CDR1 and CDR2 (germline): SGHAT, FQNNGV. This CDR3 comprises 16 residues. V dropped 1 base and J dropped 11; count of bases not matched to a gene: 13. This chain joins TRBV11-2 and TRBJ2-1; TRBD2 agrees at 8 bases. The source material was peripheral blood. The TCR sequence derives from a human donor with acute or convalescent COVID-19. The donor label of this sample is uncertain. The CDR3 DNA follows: TGTGCCAGCAGCTTAGCTTATCCTTCCCGGGGGGGAAAGCAGTTCTTC. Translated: CASSLAYPSRGGKQFF.